This T cell receptor beta chain is drawn from a study of blood T cell repertoires in COVID-19. On the study more broadly: PBMCs, B-cell-depleted T cells, or T cells provided the cDNA or gDNA that made up the material.

CDR3 length equals 14 residues. Germline V lookup: CDR1 SEHNR, CDR2 FQNEAQ (reference sequence). V lost 4 bases, J lost 8 bases, and 3 bases stayed unmatched. Clones were sequenced by immunoSEQ multiplex PCR, and TCRdb holds only the in-frame ones, with some missing. The sample comprises roughly 250,000 clones, 70% to 90% of which are singletons, and 1.5% to 2% rests with the top ten. All recovered Cohort 3 donors got two negative PCRs, got clearance, or saw symptom resolution. The receptor's source is a woman aged 50 to 65 who had recovered from COVID-19. Sequencing was carried out using PBMCs or T cells enriched from blood (not recorded which). The V call is TRBV7-9, the J call TRBJ2-1; TRBD1 matches 12 bases. The CDR3 DNA reads as TGTGCCAGCAGCTCCCGGGACAGGGGGCATGAGCAGTTCTTC. Protein product: CASSSRDRGHEQFF.